This T cell receptor beta chain was profiled in a study of CD8 T cells in Susac syndrome. CDR1 and CDR2 (germline): SGHTA, FQGNSA. The CDR3 sequence is 15 residues long. The junction had 9 bases not matched to a gene; V was cut back by 5 bases and J by 3 bases. The CD8+ and CD4+ T cells were isolated magnetically using a negative isolation approach, whereas the TEMRA cells were enriched by FACS. Reverse transcription of 0.5 to 1 ug RNA was performed with random hexamers. TCRdb processed the immunoSEQ multiplex PCR reads anew with MiXCR; each CDR3 protein has one entry. The profile covers roughly 120,000 distinct CDR3 sequences, with around 95% appearing a single time and approximately 0.093% taken by the ten largest.

The chain employs TRBV7-2 and TRBJ2-7; 8 bases align to TRBD1. This receptor was obtained from a human donor in good health. Sequences were obtained from CD4+ T cells from PBMCs. CDR3 in amino acids: CASSPTGEPYYEQYF. The CDR3 DNA follows: TGTGCCAGCAGCCCGACAGGGGAACCCTACTACGAGCAGTACTTC.